Listed below are T cell receptor beta chains from one sample, sequenced in a study of control samples from healthy donors and cancer patients. Generated by immunoSEQ multiplex PCR, the TCRdb table keeps only in-frame clones and is missing some. The profile shows approximately 69,000 clones, approximately 89% of them singletons. Sequenced material: PBMCs. Source of these receptors: a man in his sixties with colorectal cancer. Each CDR3 is given with its conserved first and last residue. Fields, in order: CDR3 protein, CDR3 DNA, D gene, V gene, J gene, clone size. A D gene is named only where the DNA matches it firmly. The size entry is marked missing in some rows and otherwise reads once, few, many or a size class.

CDR3aa: CASSLASGRETQYF; CDR3nt: TGTGCCAGCAGCTTGGCTAGCGGGCGAGAGACCCAGTACTTC; d_gene: TRBD2; v_gene: TRBV11-3; j_gene: TRBJ2-5; abundance: .
CDR3aa: CASGQTGGSSTDTQYF; CDR3nt: TGTGCCAGCGGACAAACAGGGGGCTCTAGCACAGATACGCAGTATTTT; d_gene: TRBD1; v_gene: TRBV28; j_gene: TRBJ2-3; abundance: .
CDR3aa: CASSGGGGSTEAFF; CDR3nt: TGTGCCAGCAGTGGGGGGGGTGGTAGCACTGAAGCTTTCTTT; d_gene: .; v_gene: TRBV2; j_gene: TRBJ1-1; abundance: .
CDR3aa: CATRQASSYNSPLHF; CDR3nt: TGTGCCACCAGACAGGCAAGCTCCTATAATTCACCCCTCCACTTT; d_gene: .; v_gene: TRBV2; j_gene: TRBJ1-6; abundance: .
CDR3aa: CASSFRGGNNEQFF; CDR3nt: TGTGCCAGCAGTTTTAGGGGGGGCAACAATGAGCAGTTCTTC; d_gene: .; v_gene: TRBV27; j_gene: TRBJ2-1; abundance: .
CDR3aa: CASSLRDSVNYGYTF; CDR3nt: TGTGCCAGCAGTTTAAGGGACAGCGTAAACTATGGCTACACCTTC; d_gene: TRBD1; v_gene: TRBV28; j_gene: TRBJ1-2; abundance: .
CDR3aa: CASWNRGEQFF; CDR3nt: TGTGCCAGTTGGAACAGGGGTGAGCAGTTCTTC; d_gene: TRBD1; v_gene: TRBV27; j_gene: TRBJ2-1; abundance: .
CDR3aa: CAWSVRGNYSPLHF; CDR3nt: TGTGCCTGGAGTGTGCGGGGTAATTATTCACCCCTCCACTTT; d_gene: .; v_gene: TRBV30; j_gene: TRBJ1-6; abundance: .
CDR3aa: CASSLAGQGSSYEQYF; CDR3nt: TGTGCCAGCAGCCTAGCAGGACAGGGGAGTTCCTACGAGCAGTACTTC; d_gene: TRBD1; v_gene: TRBV11-2; j_gene: TRBJ2-7; abundance: .
CDR3aa: CASSWGQGTNQPQHF; CDR3nt: TGTGCCAGCAGTTGGGGACAGGGGACCAATCAGCCCCAGCATTTT; d_gene: TRBD1; v_gene: TRBV6-2/TRBV6-3; j_gene: TRBJ1-5; abundance: .
CDR3aa: CASTGQTNSPLHF; CDR3nt: TGTGCCAGCACGGGACAAACTAATTCACCCCTCCACTTT; d_gene: .; v_gene: TRBV12-3/TRBV12-4; j_gene: TRBJ1-6; abundance: .
CDR3aa: CASSSTGVTEAFF; CDR3nt: TGTGCCAGCAGTTCGACAGGGGTCACTGAAGCTTTCTTT; d_gene: TRBD1; v_gene: TRBV6-2/TRBV6-3; j_gene: TRBJ1-1; abundance: .
CDR3aa: CASSLGPVANYEQYF; CDR3nt: TGTGCCAGCAGCTTAGGGCCCGTGGCTAACTACGAGCAGTACTTC; d_gene: .; v_gene: TRBV7-9; j_gene: TRBJ2-7; abundance: .
CDR3aa: CASSVPTSGGKNEQFF; CDR3nt: TGTGCCAGCAGCGTACCAACTAGCGGGGGGAAAAATGAGCAGTTCTTC; d_gene: TRBD2; v_gene: TRBV9; j_gene: TRBJ2-1; abundance: .
CDR3aa: CASSLPFDTQYF; CDR3nt: TGTGCCAGCAGCTTGCCGTTCGATACGCAGTATTTT; d_gene: .; v_gene: TRBV5-4; j_gene: TRBJ2-3; abundance: once
CDR3aa: CASSLMTGELFF; CDR3nt: TGTGCCAGCAGTTTAATGACTGGGGAGCTGTTTTTT; d_gene: .; v_gene: TRBV28; j_gene: TRBJ2-2; abundance: .
CDR3aa: CASSSPENPYEQYF; CDR3nt: TGTGCCAGTAGTTCACCGGAGAACCCCTACGAGCAGTACTTC; d_gene: .; v_gene: TRBV19; j_gene: TRBJ2-7; abundance: .
CDR3aa: CSADYNEQFF; CDR3nt: TGCAGTGCTGACTACAATGAGCAGTTCTTC; d_gene: .; v_gene: TRBV20-1; j_gene: TRBJ2-1; abundance: few
CDR3aa: CASSSGQGGSYEQYF; CDR3nt: TGCGCCAGCAGCTCCGGACAGGGGGGCTCCTACGAGCAGTACTTC; d_gene: TRBD1; v_gene: TRBV5-1; j_gene: TRBJ2-7; abundance: .
CDR3aa: CASSGGQGPTRSYTF; CDR3nt: TGTGCCAGCAGTGGGGGACAGGGGCCGACTAGGAGCTACACCTTC; d_gene: TRBD1; v_gene: TRBV2; j_gene: TRBJ1-2; abundance: .
CDR3aa: CASSLNRDRYGYTF; CDR3nt: TGTGCCAGCAGCTTGAACAGGGATCGCTATGGCTACACCTTC; d_gene: .; v_gene: TRBV5-4; j_gene: TRBJ1-2; abundance: .
CDR3aa: CASSDLPGGSYEQYF; CDR3nt: TGCGCCAGCAGCGACCTCCCCGGCGGCTCCTACGAGCAGTACTTC; d_gene: .; v_gene: TRBV4-3; j_gene: TRBJ2-7; abundance: .
CDR3aa: CASSLSRQPEETQYF; CDR3nt: TGTGCCAGCAGTTTATCGAGGCAGCCCGAAGAGACCCAGTACTTC; d_gene: .; v_gene: TRBV27; j_gene: TRBJ2-5; abundance: once
CDR3aa: CASSFRGPTDTQYF; CDR3nt: TGTGCCAGCAGTTTCAGGGGACCCACAGATACGCAGTATTTT; d_gene: .; v_gene: TRBV6-5; j_gene: TRBJ2-3; abundance: .
CDR3aa: CASSQEGLSYEQYF; CDR3nt: TGTGCCAGCAGCCAAGAAGGACTTTCCTACGAGCAGTACTTC; d_gene: .; v_gene: TRBV3-1/TRBV3-2; j_gene: TRBJ2-7; abundance: .
CDR3aa: CSVPSGEKLFF; CDR3nt: TGCAGCGTACCCTCGGGCGAAAAACTGTTTTTT; d_gene: .; v_gene: TRBV29-1; j_gene: TRBJ1-4; abundance: .
CDR3aa: CASWAVHYGYTF; CDR3nt: TGTGCCAGCTGGGCAGTTCACTATGGCTACACCTTC; d_gene: .; v_gene: TRBV12-3/TRBV12-4; j_gene: TRBJ1-2; abundance: .
CDR3aa: CASSHLSGDYTDTQYF; CDR3nt: TGTGCCAGCAGCCATCTTAGCGGGGATTACACAGATACGCAGTATTTT; d_gene: TRBD2; v_gene: TRBV3-1/TRBV3-2; j_gene: TRBJ2-3; abundance: .
CDR3aa: CASSSSLSMARGYTF; CDR3nt: TGTGCCAGCAGTTCGTCCCTCTCTATGGCTAGGGGCTACACCTTC; d_gene: .; v_gene: TRBV28; j_gene: TRBJ1-2; abundance: .
CDR3aa: CASSVVQGPMGKLFF; CDR3nt: TGTGCCAGCAGCGTAGTACAGGGCCCAATGGGAAAACTGTTTTTT; d_gene: .; v_gene: TRBV9; j_gene: TRBJ1-4; abundance: .
CDR3aa: CASSPRRGETDTQYF; CDR3nt: TGTGCCAGCAGCCCTCGCCGGGGGGAGACAGATACGCAGTATTTT; d_gene: TRBD2; v_gene: TRBV7-9; j_gene: TRBJ2-3; abundance: .
CDR3aa: CARLQGAGTEAFF; CDR3nt: TGTGCCAGATTACAGGGGGCCGGCACTGAAGCTTTCTTT; d_gene: TRBD1; v_gene: TRBV19; j_gene: TRBJ1-1; abundance: .
CDR3aa: CASSQSTGWNTEAFF; CDR3nt: TGTGCCAGCAGCCAATCGACAGGCTGGAACACTGAAGCTTTCTTT; d_gene: .; v_gene: TRBV14; j_gene: TRBJ1-1; abundance: many
CDR3aa: CASSTTRSEKLFF; CDR3nt: TGTGCCAGTAGTACCACACGGAGCGAAAAACTGTTTTTT; d_gene: .; v_gene: TRBV19; j_gene: TRBJ1-4; abundance: .
CDR3aa: CATRYRVKETQYF; CDR3nt: TGTGCCACCAGATACAGGGTGAAGGAGACCCAGTACTTC; d_gene: .; v_gene: TRBV10-3; j_gene: TRBJ2-5; abundance: .